This T cell receptor beta chain derives from a study of T cells in localized non-small cell lung cancer. Whole-study findings and limits: The study found T cell clonality highest in uninvolved adjacent lung, above tumor. Because only a single region of the tumor was sequenced, heterogeneity remains possible. Longer overall survival accompanied higher blood T cell density. In adjacent lung appeared a median about 57 of the top 100 tumor clones.

Method: immunoSEQ multiplex PCR; TCRdb's copy keeps in-frame clones and lacks some. The data hold about 46,000 clones, with 81% observed a single time. Trimming took off 2 bases at V and 8 bases at J, with 9 bases between the two ends. There are 13 residues in the CDR3. CDR1 SGHVS and CDR2 FQNEAQ come from the germline V gene. In regard to this clone: Its antigen is as yet unknown.

This clonotype was sampled from a man between 40 and 75 years old with stage III lung adenocarcinoma. The chain joins TRBV7-8 to TRBJ2-2; no definite D call. The input for sequencing was peripheral blood mononuclear cells, taken before any cancer treatment. For the CDR3, the DNA is TGTGCCAGCAGCTTATATGGGTCAGGGGAGCTGTTTTTT. Encoded protein: CASSLYGSGELFF.